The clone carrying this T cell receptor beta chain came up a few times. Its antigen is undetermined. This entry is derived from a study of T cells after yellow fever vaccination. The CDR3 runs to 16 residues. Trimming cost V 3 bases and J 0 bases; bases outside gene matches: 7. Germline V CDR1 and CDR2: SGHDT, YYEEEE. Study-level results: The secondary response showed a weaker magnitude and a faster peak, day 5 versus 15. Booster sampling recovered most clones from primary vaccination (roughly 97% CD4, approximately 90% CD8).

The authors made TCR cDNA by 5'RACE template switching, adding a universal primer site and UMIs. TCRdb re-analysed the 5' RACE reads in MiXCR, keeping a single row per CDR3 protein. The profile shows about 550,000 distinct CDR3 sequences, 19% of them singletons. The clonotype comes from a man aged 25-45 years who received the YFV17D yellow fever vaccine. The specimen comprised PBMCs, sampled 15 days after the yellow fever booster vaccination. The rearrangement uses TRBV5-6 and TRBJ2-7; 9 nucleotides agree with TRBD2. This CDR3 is CASSWGSGRSSYEQYF. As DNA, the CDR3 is TGTGCCAGCAGCTGGGGGAGCGGGAGGTCCTCCTACGAGCAGTACTTC.